The T cell receptor (beta chain) under discussion was sequenced for a study of memory CD4+ T cells and cytomegalovirus serostatus. Overall study findings and caveats: CD4+ memory repertoires contained about two fifths of the 164 reported CMV TCRbeta sequences. Suggested: most of the CMV-linked TCR signature lies in CD4+ memory cells.

Trimming removed 3 bases from V and 6 bases from J, with 15 bases in between. CDR1 LNHDA and CDR2 SQIVND come from the germline V gene (reference sequence). This CDR3 contains 15 residues. Measured with immunoSEQ multiplex PCR; TCRdb has only the in-frame clones, and not every one. The table shows 55,000 to 80,000 clones, with 70% to 80% occurring only once. This clone was detected once. The antigen remains unidentified. The sort gate was single viable CD3+CD4+CD8-CD45RO+ cells for memory CD4+ T cells. Donors' CMV status reflects serum IgG against pp150, pp28, p38, p52. Specimen: memory CD4+ T cells from blood. This sequence was found in an adult in good health and CMV-seropositive. V gene TRBV19 combines with J gene TRBJ1-5; perhaps TRBD1 as D (6 bases). The CDR3 bases are TGTGCCAGTAGTATTTCGGGGCAGGGGATTCAGCCCCAGCATTTT. It encodes CASSISGQGIQPQHF.